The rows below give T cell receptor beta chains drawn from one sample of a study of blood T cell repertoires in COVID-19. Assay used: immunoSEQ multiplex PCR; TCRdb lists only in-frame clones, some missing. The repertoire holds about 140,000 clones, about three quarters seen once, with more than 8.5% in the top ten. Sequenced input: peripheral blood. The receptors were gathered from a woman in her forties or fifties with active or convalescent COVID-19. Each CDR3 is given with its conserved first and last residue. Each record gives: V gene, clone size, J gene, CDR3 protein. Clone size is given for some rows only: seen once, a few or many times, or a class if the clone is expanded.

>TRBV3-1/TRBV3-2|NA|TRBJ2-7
CASGHTGVSSYEQYF
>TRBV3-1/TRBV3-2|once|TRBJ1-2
CASSHRHTITNYGYTF
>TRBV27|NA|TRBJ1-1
CASRTGGHTEAFF
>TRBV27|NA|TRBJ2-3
CASSSPHTDTQYF
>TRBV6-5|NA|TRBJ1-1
CASSTNTEAFF
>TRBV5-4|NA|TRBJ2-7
CASSQDRYSYEQYF
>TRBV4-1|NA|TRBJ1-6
CASSQAHGTYNSPLHF
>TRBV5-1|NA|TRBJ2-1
CASMTSGNNEQFF
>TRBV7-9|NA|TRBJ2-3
CASSLGMGTSGRTDTQYF
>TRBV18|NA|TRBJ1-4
CASSRQGADEKLFF
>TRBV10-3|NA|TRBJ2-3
CATSPTDTQYF
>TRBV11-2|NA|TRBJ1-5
CASSLERGQPQHF
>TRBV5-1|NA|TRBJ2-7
CASSLVPGTGGGEQYF
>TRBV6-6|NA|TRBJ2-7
CASSFPGLAGGKDF